The rows below give T cell receptor beta chains drawn from one sample of a study of beta chain features in type 1 diabetes. Sequencing used immunoSEQ multiplex PCR; TCRdb keeps in-frame clones, though not all of them. The data contain hundreds of thousands of clones, approximately 15% of them singletons. Sequencing was performed on naive CD4+ T cells from blood. The receptors originated from a man aged 30 to 45 in good health. Each CDR3 is given with its conserved first and last residue. A D gene is named only where the DNA matches it firmly. Part of the rows lack a size; the others show once, few, many or a class for expanded clones.

TRBJ2-5	TRBV6-6	NA	few	CASSQNLLGETQYF	TGTGCCAGCAGTCAGAACCTACTAGGAGAGACCCAGTACTTC
TRBJ2-3	TRBV20-1	NA	few	CSASRDTQYF	TGCAGTGCTAGTAGGGATACGCAGTATTTT
TRBJ2-1	TRBV5-1	TRBD1	few	CASRIEGQGVSDEQFF	TGCGCCAGCAGAATCGAGGGACAGGGGGTATCCGATGAGCAGTTCTTC
TRBJ2-1	TRBV7-9	NA	NA	CASSLVRGQLTYNEQFF	TGTGCCAGCAGCTTAGTTCGCGGACAGTTAACTTACAATGAGCAGTTCTTC
TRBJ2-3	TRBV9	NA	NA	CASSVSGCTDTQYF	TGTGCCAGCAGCGTGAGCGGATGCACAGATACGCAGTATTTT
TRBJ2-3	TRBV2	NA	few	CASSELGLRTDTQYF	TGTGCCAGCAGTGAATTGGGACTCCGCACAGATACGCAGTATTTT
TRBJ2-3	TRBV7-8	NA	NA	CASSGGGSRTDTQYF	TGTGCCAGCAGCGGCGGTGGAAGTCGCACAGATACGCAGTATTTT
TRBJ2-5	TRBV10-2	NA	few	CASRGGGKTQYF	TGCGCCAGCAGGGGAGGGGGAAAGACCCAGTACTTC
TRBJ2-1	TRBV7-3	NA	few	CASSLIQTRSHEQFF	TGTGCCAGCAGCTTAATACAAACTAGATCCCATGAGCAGTTCTTC
TRBJ2-1	TRBV7-9	NA	few	CASSLGLGEKFF	TGTGCCAGCAGCTTAGGTTTGGGGGAGAAGTTCTTC
TRBJ1-1	TRBV7-8	NA	NA	CASSLAMINTEAFF	TGTGCCAGCAGCTTAGCTATGATTAACACTGAAGCTTTCTTT
TRBJ1-1	TRBV30	NA	few	CACRDYTEAFF	TGTGCCTGCCGGGACTACACTGAAGCTTTCTTT
TRBJ1-6	TRBV7-2	NA	few	CASSPELGQQGSPLHF	TGTGCCAGCAGCCCGGAACTGGGGCAGCAGGGTTCACCCCTCCACTTT
TRBJ2-1	TRBV9	NA	few	CASSVGLNEQFF	TGTGCCAGCAGCGTAGGGTTGAATGAGCAGTTCTTC
TRBJ1-2	TRBV5-1	TRBD1	NA	CASSPDRAAYGYTF	TGCGCCAGCAGCCCGGACAGGGCGGCCTATGGCTACACCTTC
TRBJ2-6	TRBV7-9	NA	NA	CASSLLSRAGANVLTF	TGTGCCAGCAGCTTATTGTCCAGAGCTGGGGCCAACGTCCTGACTTTC
TRBJ2-5	TRBV18	TRBD2	NA	CASSPLGLAGGGGETQYF	TGTGCCAGCTCACCCTTAGGACTAGCGGGAGGAGGAGGAGAGACCCAGTACTTC
TRBJ2-1	TRBV7-7	TRBD1	NA	CASSTGQGSEQFF	TGTGCCAGCAGCACAGGACAGGGTAGTGAGCAGTTCTTC
TRBJ2-5	TRBV29-1	NA	few	CSVGGGRRPETQYF	TGCAGCGTTGGCGGAGGACGGCGACCAGAGACCCAGTACTTC
TRBJ2-5	TRBV18	NA	NA	CASSTRPGLQETQYF	TGTGCCAGCTCAACGAGGCCGGGACTCCAAGAGACCCAGTACTTC
TRBJ2-3	TRBV5-4	NA	few	CASSSTRATDTQYF	TGTGCCAGCAGCTCCACACGGGCCACAGATACGCAGTATTTT
TRBJ1-4	TRBV7-9	NA	few	CASSFPVGGEKLFF	TGTGCCAGCAGCTTCCCAGTTGGGGGAGAAAAACTGTTTTTT
TRBJ2-7	TRBV6-6	NA	NA	CASSYSKQGGYEQYF	TGTGCCAGCAGTTACTCGAAGCAGGGGGGCTACGAGCAGTACTTC
TRBJ2-1	TRBV25-1	TRBD2	NA	CASSEYGLAYYNEQFF	TGTGCCAGCAGTGAATATGGACTAGCCTACTACAATGAGCAGTTCTTC
TRBJ2-5	TRBV7-9	TRBD2	few	CASSSTSGVPNPEETQYF	TGTGCCAGCAGTTCGACTAGCGGGGTACCAAATCCGGAAGAGACCCAGTACTTC
TRBJ1-4	TRBV23-1	TRBD1	NA	CASSHNQDRVNEKLFF	TGCGCCAGCAGTCATAATCAGGACAGGGTGAATGAAAAACTGTTTTTT
TRBJ2-1	TRBV12-5	TRBD2	NA	CASGLGAGERNEQFF	TGTGCTAGTGGTTTGGGGGCGGGGGAACGCAATGAGCAGTTCTTC
TRBJ2-7	TRBV13	TRBD1	NA	CASSPGTGPYEQYF	TGTGCCAGCAGCCCGGGGACAGGGCCCTACGAGCAGTACTTC
TRBJ2-1	TRBV11-2	NA	few	CASSLVRGSYNEQFF	TGTGCCAGCAGCTTAGTTCGGGGCTCCTACAATGAGCAGTTCTTC
TRBJ2-6	TRBV25-1	NA	few	CASNSGANVLTF	TGTGCCAGCAACTCTGGGGCCAACGTCCTGACTTTC
TRBJ2-1	TRBV4-3	NA	NA	CASSQFRGEQFF	TGCGCCAGCAGCCAGTTCAGGGGTGAGCAGTTCTTC
TRBJ1-4	TRBV6-5	NA	NA	CASRRATNEKLFF	TGTGCCAGCAGACGGGCAACTAATGAAAAACTGTTTTTT
TRBJ2-2	TRBV15	TRBD2	NA	CATSRPGTSGNTGELFF	TGTGCCACCAGCAGACCTGGGACTAGCGGTAACACCGGGGAGCTGTTTTTT
TRBJ2-7	TRBV9	NA	few	CASSVAPTYEQYF	TGTGCCAGCAGCGTAGCCCCCACTTACGAGCAGTACTTC
TRBJ2-7	TRBV5-1	TRBD1	NA	CASSFFPDRGSDEQYF	TGCGCCAGCAGCTTCTTCCCGGACAGGGGGAGCGACGAGCAGTACTTC
TRBJ1-2	TRBV4-1	TRBD1	few	CASRKPGQTTGGYTF	TGCGCCAGCAGGAAACCGGGACAGACCACGGGAGGCTACACCTTC
TRBJ2-1	TRBV7-9	NA	few	CASSLAAEQFF	TGTGCCAGCAGCTTAGCGGCTGAGCAGTTCTTC
TRBJ2-1	TRBV15	TRBD2	few	CATSSFPTSGASYNEQFF	TGTGCCACCAGCAGTTTTCCGACTAGCGGGGCCTCCTACAATGAGCAGTTCTTC
TRBJ2-1	TRBV9	NA	NA	CASSVGWRGHNEQFF	TGTGCCAGCAGCGTAGGCTGGCGCGGGCACAATGAGCAGTTCTTC
TRBJ1-1	TRBV7-9	NA	NA	CASSPKGDAFF	TGTGCCAGCAGCCCTAAAGGGGACGCTTTCTTT
TRBJ2-2	TRBV11-3	NA	NA	CASSFRATANTGELFF	TGTGCCAGCAGCTTTAGGGCAACTGCGAACACCGGGGAGCTGTTTTTT
TRBJ2-7	TRBV7-2	NA	few	CASSPTGLAYEQYF	TGTGCCAGCAGTCCCACAGGGTTGGCTTACGAGCAGTACTTC
TRBJ1-2	TRBV4-1	NA	NA	CASSQEVIANYGYTF	TGCGCCAGCAGCCAGGAAGTTATAGCTAACTATGGCTACACCTTC
TRBJ2-1	TRBV11-3	NA	NA	CASSLERVGAYNEQFF	TGTGCCAGCAGCTTAGAACGGGTGGGAGCCTACAATGAGCAGTTCTTC
TRBJ2-1	TRBV5-6	NA	NA	CASSPVGDEQFF	TGTGCCAGCAGCCCGGTCGGGGATGAGCAGTTCTTC
TRBJ2-1	TRBV2	NA	NA	CASMGHQLLNEQFF	TGTGCCAGCATGGGACATCAGTTACTCAATGAGCAGTTCTTC
TRBJ2-1	TRBV2	NA	NA	CASSESQRVQFF	TGTGCCAGCAGTGAAAGCCAGCGGGTGCAGTTCTTC